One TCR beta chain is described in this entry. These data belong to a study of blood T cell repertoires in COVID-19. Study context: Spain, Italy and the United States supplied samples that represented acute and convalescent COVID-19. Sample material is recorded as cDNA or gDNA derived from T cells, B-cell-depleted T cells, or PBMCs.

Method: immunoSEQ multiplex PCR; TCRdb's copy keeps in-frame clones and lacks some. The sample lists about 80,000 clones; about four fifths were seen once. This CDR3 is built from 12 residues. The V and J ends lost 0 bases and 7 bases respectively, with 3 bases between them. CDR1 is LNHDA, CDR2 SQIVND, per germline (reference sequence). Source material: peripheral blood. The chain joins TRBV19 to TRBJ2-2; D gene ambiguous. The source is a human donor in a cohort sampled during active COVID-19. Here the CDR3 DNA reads TGTGCCAGTAGTATAGATAACGGGGAGCTGTTTTTT. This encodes CASSIDNGELFF.